These 8 T cell receptor beta chains were all obtained from the same sample, sequenced in a study of shared clonotypes between healthy human individuals. The data were produced by immunoSEQ multiplex PCR, yet TCRdb's version contains in-frame clones alone and is incomplete. The sample carries around 95,000 clones, under 70% recorded once. What was sequenced was memory CD8+ T cells sorted from blood. Subset noted: CD45RO+ cells pooled with CCR7-negative TemRA cells. The receptors originated from a man aged 25-40 years in good health.

This clone came up a few times. This chain connects TRBV27 to TRBJ2-6, with D perhaps TRBD1 or TRBD2 (6 bases each). V lost 8 bases and J lost 2, with 16 bases in between. Germline-derived CDR1 and CDR2 are MNHEY and SMNVEV (reference sequence). This CDR3 contains 16 residues. The CDR3 DNA sequence: TGTGCCAGCTCGAAAGCCGGGGGCGCTGGGGCCAACGTCCTGACTTTC. It translates to CASSKAGGAGANVLTF.

The chain has TRBV30 and TRBJ1-5, with a tentative D call TRBD1 (5 bases). Trimming left V 4 bases short and J 7 bases short, with 17 bases between. Per germline, CDR1 GTSNPN and CDR2 SVGIG (reference sequence). The CDR3 loop spans 14 amino acids. CDR3 loop: CAWTSGVGKQPQHF. CDR3 coding DNA: TGTGCCTGGACGTCGGGGGTCGGAAAGCAGCCCCAGCATTTT.

The chain couples TRBV30 to TRBJ1-2, with 7 bases matching TRBD1. CDR1 is GTSNPN, CDR2 SVGIG, per germline (reference sequence). The trim removed 3 bases at V and 5 bases at J, leaving 15 bases unmatched. The CDR3 runs to 16 residues. For the CDR3, the DNA is TGTGCCTGGAGCTCCGGACAGGCGGTAGGAGGGTATGGCTACACCTTC. Residues: CAWSSGQAVGGYGYTF.

CDR3 residues: CASSLDSYNEQFF. The CDR3, as DNA: TGTGCCAGCAGCTTGGACTCCTACAATGAGCAGTTCTTC. The genes are TRBV11-1 and TRBJ2-1; D ambiguous. The V end lost 3 bases, the J end lost 0 bases, and 3 bases lay between the germline ends. Germline CDR1 reads SGHAT; CDR2 reads FQDESV (reference sequence). The CDR3 is 13 residues long.

The chain combines TRBV4-3 with TRBJ1-2; D unresolved. With 0 bases removed from V and 3 bases from J, the gap between germline ends came to 14 bases. CDR3 size: 16 residues. From germline, CDR1 is LGHNA and CDR2 YSLEER. CDR3 bases: TGCGCCAGCAGCCAAGATCTGTGGGAGAAAGACTATGGCTACACCTTC. It specifies CASSQDLWEKDYGYTF.

Regarding this clone: With only one base between it and a far larger clone, this is likely a read error. The J gene is TRBJ2-7, the V gene TRBV11-2; TRBD2 is a possible D gene (6 bases). This CDR3 spans 13 amino acids. Germline values: CDR1 SGHAT, CDR2 FQNNGV. The CDR3 sequence: CVTGVSSVHEQYF. Written as DNA, the CDR3 is TGTGTCACGGGGGTTTCTTCGGTCCACGAGCAGTACTTC. Complete variable domain (other parts from reference TRBV11-2 and TRBJ2-7): EAGVAQSPRYKIIEKRQSVAFWCNPISGHATLYWYQQILGQGPKLLIQFQNNGVVDDSQLPKDRFSAERLKGVDSTLKIQPAKLEDSAVYLCVTGVSSVHEQYFGPGTRLTVT.

This chain links TRBV18 with TRBJ2-4; D is ambiguous. The CDR3 is 15 residues long. Between the trimmed V and J ends, which lost 3 bases and 0 bases, there was a span of 9 bases. Germline-derived CDR1 and CDR2 are KGHSH and LQKENI. CDR3 loop: CASSPVALAKNIQYF. CDR3 DNA: TGTGCCAGCTCACCCGTAGCCTTAGCCAAAAACATTCAGTACTTC.

This clone was counted once. V is TRBV15 and J is TRBJ2-5; TRBD2 is a possible D gene (5 bases). The V gene lost 0 bases and the J gene lost 3 bases, with 11 bases spanning the gap. Looked up from germline, CDR1 is LNHNV and CDR2 is YYDKDF (reference sequence). The CDR3 contains 15 residues. For the CDR3, the DNA is TGTGCCACCAGCAGAGATCGGAGCGGAAAAGAGACCCAGTACTTC. It translates to CATSRDRSGKETQYF.